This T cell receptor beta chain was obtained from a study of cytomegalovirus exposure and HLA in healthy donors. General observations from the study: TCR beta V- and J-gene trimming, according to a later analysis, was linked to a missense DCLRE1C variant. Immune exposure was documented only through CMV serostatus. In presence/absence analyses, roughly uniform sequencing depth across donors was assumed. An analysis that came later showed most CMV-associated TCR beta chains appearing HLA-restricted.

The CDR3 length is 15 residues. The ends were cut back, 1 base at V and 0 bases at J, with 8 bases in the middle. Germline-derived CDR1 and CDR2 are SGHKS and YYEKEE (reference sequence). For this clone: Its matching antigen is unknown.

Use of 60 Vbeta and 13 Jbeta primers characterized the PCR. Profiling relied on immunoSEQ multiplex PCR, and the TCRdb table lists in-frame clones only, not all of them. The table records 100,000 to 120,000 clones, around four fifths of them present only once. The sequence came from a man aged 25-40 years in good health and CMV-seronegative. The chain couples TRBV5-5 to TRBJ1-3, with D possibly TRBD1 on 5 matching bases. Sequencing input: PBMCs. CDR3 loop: CASSLPGNSGNTIYF. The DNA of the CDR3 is TGTGCCAGCAGCTTGCCAGGGAACTCTGGAAACACCATATATTTT.